The following is a T cell receptor (beta chain) sequence with its context. Its recognized antigen is unknown. No base-level quality is on record; no much larger clone is a single base apart. The record originates from a study of CD8+ T cells in alopecia areata (dated 2018 in TCRdb). General notes on the study: Treated patients were enrolled in an open-label pilot trial of oral tofacitinib at 5 to 10 mg twice daily for moderate-to-severe alopecia areata. Patients received tofacitinib for 6 to 18 months and were then followed off drug for 6 months to check for delayed response and recurrence. In treated patients, disease severity was measured using the SALT score, which gives the percentage of scalp surface area affected. To study T cell clonal expansion in alopecia areata, the researchers applied high-throughput TCRbeta sequencing to both the C3H/HeJ mouse model and human patients. Scalp tissue and sorted CD4+ and CD8+ peripheral blood T cells from patchy and totalis/universalis alopecia areata patients and from healthy controls were covered by human TCRbeta sequencing. Patients on tofacitinib were biopsied at baseline and after 4 and 24 weeks of treatment, and several of the patients also had a later scalp biopsy. Clonality in the scalp was compared among normal scalp (n=4), patchy alopecia areata scalp (n=8), and alopecia totalis/universalis scalp (n=8). The RNA source kit depended on sample type: the PAXgene miRNA kit for fixed scalp, the miRNeasy kit for PBMCs, and the RNeasy kit for mouse skin. TCRbeta CDR3 regions were amplified by immunoSEQ multiplex PCR using 35 Vbeta forward and 13 Jbeta reverse primers.

Receptor libraries were prepared by the immunoSEQ multiplex PCR assay. RNA was extracted from all samples and reverse transcribed into cDNA as template for TCR sequencing. First-strand cDNA was synthesized using SuperScript III with a 2:1 mix of oligo-dT and random hexamers. A synthetic immune receptor repertoire was used to measure amplification bias, and any remaining bias was corrected computationally. Regarding the original processing steps: After raw reads were preprocessed to remove errors, the CDR3 was defined following IMGT conventions as running from the conserved cysteine to phenylalanine. To get clonality, Shannon entropy was normalized by log2 of the number of productive unique TCRs and the result was subtracted from 1. Whether each scalp clone was CD4 or CD8 was inferred by checking scalp TCRbeta sequences against the CD4 and CD8 repertoires from sorted blood. Drawn from immuneACCESS, this table holds only the in-frame rearrangements with V and J called that TCRdb kept. Clones are partly lost; checked studies trace under half to an unresolved V gene and leave the rest unexplained. That table gives V, J and clone size, and the DNA gave D and trimming. The sample contains 210,000 or so clones, roughly 66% of them found a single time. More than 0.95% of the sample is held by the ten biggest clonotypes.

Per the publication, the treatment or condition label means: oral pan-JAK inhibitor, 5-10 mg twice daily. Lesional scalp punch biopsies and peripheral blood were obtained from alopecia areata patients. PBMCs were isolated by density centrifugation and stained for CD3, CD4 and CD8, and CD4+ and CD8+ T cells were sorted on a FACSAria. The paper as a whole reports these results and caveats: Shared TCR sequences between patients were less evident than in mice, which may be partly attributable to HLA diversity in the patient population. Compared with normal scalp, lesional scalp had higher clonality and more expanded CD8+ clones, particularly in alopecia totalis/universalis, a pattern that suggests antigenic drive. Because the treated cohort was small and had just a single nonresponder, larger studies are needed to establish links between baseline CD8+ expansion and response. Scalp TCR repertoire analysis is complicated because resident alphabeta T cells in normal human skin are also sequenced, whereas mouse skin is dominated by gammadelta T cells. Scalp clonality and the number of expanded CD8+ clones among the top 100 scalp clones were significantly decreased by tofacitinib. Many expanded lesional clones persisted in scalp and blood during tofacitinib treatment, which may partly explain relapse after stopping treatment.

Inclusive of the bounding cysteine and phenylalanine, the CDR3 is 12 residues long. The retained sequence is limited to the CDR3, 36 bases, with the frame set at the first base. CDR1 and CDR2, per the germline V gene (reference sequence), are GTSNPN and SVGIG. A distance of 9 bases separates the germline ends of V and J, which lose 5 bases and 2 bases respectively. The clonotype originates from a human donor with alopecia areata. The input for sequencing was CD4+ T cells sorted from blood, taken between weeks 43 and 45, from a patient treated with tofacitinib. Recombination connected TRBV30 to TRBJ1-2; the D gene is perhaps TRBD1, on 6 matching bases. The CDR3 has the sequence CAWAGGNYGYTF. The sequenced DNA is TGTGCCTGGGCCGGGGGCAACTATGGCTACACCTTC.